The 14 T cell receptor beta chains below all came from one sample that was sequenced in a study of neurological immune-mediated disorders. Using its own MiXCR run on the 5' RACE reads, TCRdb lists one record per CDR3 protein. The sample contains about 70,000 distinct CDR3 sequences, 2.5% to 3.5% of which appear only once. Material for sequencing was PBMCs. These receptors all come from a woman aged 50 to 65 with multiple sclerosis.

This clonotype has ten or more counts. V and J are TRBV2 and TRBJ2-6; tentatively, D is TRBD2 (5 bases). The CDR3 is 14 amino acids. The ends were cut back, 4 bases at V and 2 bases at J, with 6 bases in the middle. From germline, CDR1 is SNHLY and CDR2 FYNNEI. The CDR3 DNA reads TGTGCCAGCAGTGTGGAGGCTGGGGCCAACGTCCTGACTTTC. As protein: CASSVEAGANVLTF.

This clonotype was counted ten times or more. The chain carries TRBV7-8 and TRBJ2-4; maybe TRBD1 (7 bases). There are 17 residues in the CDR3. Germline V gene lookup returns CDR1 SGHVS and CDR2 FQNEAQ. Trimming took off 5 bases at V and 7 bases at J, with 24 bases between the two ends. CDR3 DNA: TGTGCCAGCAGCCCCAACCAGGGGGGAAGGGTTCGCAACATTCAGTACTTC. Translating it yields CASSPNQGGRVRNIQYF.

This clonotype appeared many times. V is TRBV10-3 and J is TRBJ2-1; perhaps TRBD1 as D (6 bases). CDR3 length: 16 amino acids. The V end was cut by 4 bases, the J end by 0 bases, with 13 bases between. The germline V gene encodes CDR1 ENHRY and CDR2 SYGVKD. DNA for the CDR3: TGTGCCATCAGTGCCCCCACAGGGTCCTCCTACAATGAGCAGTTCTTC. Its translation is CAISAPTGSSYNEQFF.

This clonotype was counted at least ten times. The chain links TRBV21-1 to TRBJ1-5; the table names TRBD1, a call not compared with the DNA. TRBV21-1 is marked as a pseudogene. The length of the CDR3 is 16 residues. CDR3 residues: CASSKILGGNTQPQHF. Written as DNA, the CDR3 is TGTGCCAGCAGCAAAATTTTAGGGGGCAACACTCAGCCCCAGCATTTT.

This clonotype has a count of ten or more. The V gene is TRBV6-2 or TRBV6-3, the J gene TRBJ2-5; no clear D gene. The CDR3 sequence is 13 residues long. Deletions cut 0 bases from V and 4 bases from J, with 6 bases between. CDR1 is MNHEY and CDR2 is SVGEGT in the germline V gene. The CDR3 is CASSYSVGETQYF. The CDR3 DNA follows: TGTGCCAGCAGTTACTCGGTAGGAGAGACCCAGTACTTC.

This clonotype was detected many times. The chain carries TRBV5-6 and TRBJ2-3; tentatively, D is TRBD2 (5 bases). V was pared by 5 bases and J by 4 bases, with 11 bases between. The CDR3 is 13 amino acids. Germline V gene data show CDR1 as SGHDT and CDR2 as YYEEEE. Here the CDR3 reads CASRGSVADTQYF. The DNA for the CDR3 is TGTGCCAGCAGGGGGAGTGTAGCAGATACGCAGTATTTT.

This clonotype was recorded at least ten times. The J gene is TRBJ1-1, the V gene TRBV4-1; D is undetermined. This CDR3 has 13 amino acids. Trimming cost V 4 bases and J 1 base, with 7 bases left between them. Germline V gene lookup returns CDR1 MGHRA and CDR2 YSYEKL. CDR3 protein: CASSRKGNTEAFF. CDR3 nucleotides: TGCGCCAGCAGCCGCAAAGGGAACACTGAAGCTTTCTTT.

This clonotype was counted at least ten times. The junction departs from germline at one end; a sequencing error may be responsible. V and J are TRBV11-2 and TRBJ1-1; 7 nucleotides match TRBD1. In germline, CDR1 is SGHAT, CDR2 FQNNGV. The CDR3 is 14 residues long. CDR3 amino acids: CASSIDRVSTEAFF. CDR3 coding DNA: TGTGCCAGCAGCATAGACAGGGTGAGCACTGAAGCTTTCTTT. Variable domain in full (rest from reference TRBV11-2 and TRBJ1-1): EAGVAQSPRYKIIEKRQSVAFWCNPISGHATLYWYQQILGQGPKLLIQFQNNGVVDDSQLPKDRFSAERLKGVDSTLKIQPAKLEDSAVYLCASSIDRVSTEAFFGQGTRLTVV.

This clonotype was seen many times. The rearrangement links TRBV20-1 to TRBJ2-3, with D perhaps assigned TRBD1 or TRBD2 (7 bases each). CDR3 length: 13 residues. V was cut by 3 bases and J by 10 bases, with 17 bases left in between. Germline V lookup: CDR1 DFQATT, CDR2 SNEGSKA (reference sequence). In DNA, the CDR3 is TGCAGTGCTAGCTTTCAGGGGGAGGGGGCGCAGTATTTT. Translated, it gives CSASFQGEGAQYF.

This clonotype was observed many times. CDR3 coding DNA: TGTGCCAGCAGCGTAGATGGCCAGTCTGGCTATGGCTACACCTTC. Protein sequence: CASSVDGQSGYGYTF. This chain uses TRBV9 with TRBJ1-2; D is undetermined. Germline V gene sequence: CDR1 SGDLS, CDR2 YYNGEE. This CDR3 contains 15 residues. V lost 0 bases to trimming and J lost 4 bases, with 13 bases between them.

The sample holds many counts of this clonotype. The rearrangement joins TRBV12-3 or TRBV12-4 to TRBJ1-2; D ambiguous. The length of the CDR3 is 17 residues. Trimming pared 5 bases from V and 0 bases from J, leaving 19 bases between. CDR3 in DNA: TGTGCCAGCAGTACCCAGGCGGAGTCTCGTGCTAACTATGGCTACACCTTC. This codes for CASSTQAESRANYGYTF.

Ten or more counts support this clonotype. V gene TRBV20-1 combines with J gene TRBJ1-5; D uncertain. Trimming removed 3 bases from V and 6 bases from J, with 9 bases in between. The length of the CDR3 is 12 residues. Germline V gene sequence: CDR1 DFQATT, CDR2 SNEGSKA (reference sequence). The DNA of the CDR3 is TGCAGTGCTAGCTATGTCGGTCAGCCCCAGCATTTT. Translation gives CSASYVGQPQHF.

This clonotype was found many times. This chain joins TRBV7-2 and TRBJ2-5; 7 nucleotides line up with TRBD2. The CDR3 is 16 amino acids. Trimming cost V 5 bases and J 1 base; bases outside gene matches: 10. The germline V gene has CDR1 SGHTA and CDR2 FQGNSA. CDR3 amino acids: CASSPVGGSLQETQYF. CDR3 DNA sequence: TGTGCCAGCAGCCCCGTGGGCGGGAGTCTCCAAGAGACCCAGTACTTC.

The chain combines TRBV7-3 with TRBJ2-2; D may be TRBD1 or TRBD2 (5 bases each). Germline lookup yields CDR1 SGHTA and CDR2 FQGTGA. The V and J ends lost 3 bases and 6 bases respectively, with 14 bases between them. This CDR3 has 15 amino acids. CDR3 nucleotides: TGTGCCAGCAGCTTGGCGAACATGGGACCCGGGGAGCTGTTTTTT. It specifies CASSLANMGPGELFF. Combining the CDR3 with reference TRBV7-3 and TRBJ2-2 gives the whole variable domain GAGVSQTPSNKVTEKGKYVELRCDPISGHTALYWYRQSLGQGPEFLIYFQGTGAADDSGLPNDRFFAVRPEGSVSTLKIQRTERGDSAVYLCASSLANMGPGELFFGEGSRLTVL.